The following is a TCR beta chain sequence with its context. Arm-PCR of CDR3 regions and iRepertoire HTBI primers were used to build TCR beta libraries. TCRdb used MiXCR to reprocess the multiplex PCR reads, holding one entry per CDR3 protein. The data contain 540,000 or so distinct CDR3 sequences, roughly 13% of them singletons. Time point: newly diagnosed GD, antithyroid drugs for less than 3 months. With RNA extracted from PBMCs as input, the TCR library was made. This specimen belongs to a study of regulatory T cells in long-lasting Graves disease. Per germline, CDR1 ENHRY and CDR2 SYGVKD. V shed 3 bases and J shed 4 bases, with 18 bases lying between them. The CDR3 is made up of 16 amino acids. This sample was also put to use in a study of T cells in Graves' hyperthyroidism and ophthalmopathy.

The receptor was derived from a man younger than 45 with Graves disease. This chain links TRBV10-3 with TRBJ1-1; D call uncertain. The source was peripheral blood mononuclear cells (PBMCs), collected at new diagnosis, from a patient treated with antithyroid drugs. In DNA form, the CDR3 reads TGTGCCATCAGTGACATGCCTAGGCACCCGAGCACTGAAGCTTTCTTT. Residues: CAISDMPRHPSTEAFF.